This section outlines one T cell receptor (beta chain) sequence together with its context. The antigen it binds to is not known. There are no base qualities to consult, and no much larger clone falls within one base. This specimen comes from a study of blood T cell repertoires in COVID-19 (dated by TCRdb to 2019 to 2021). The study in broad terms: Samples covering the acute and convalescent phases of COVID-19 were provided by collaborators in the United States, Italy and Spain. The material from the prospective study consisted of cDNA or gDNA derived from T cells, B-cell-depleted T cells, or PBMCs. Deeply sampled blood TCRbeta repertoires from subjects exposed to, actively infected with, or recovered from COVID-19 were included in the dataset. A freely available public database, intended as a resource for researchers studying the immune response to SARS-CoV-2, is where the repertoires were released. Samples were obtained from the ongoing ImmuneRACE study (first 160 participants) and from about 1,300 subjects provided by 6 global collaborators. The sample metadata nearly always contained a de-identified subject ID, COVID-19 status, age in years and sex. Where HLA class I and class II types were available, the types were taken from metadata supplied by the sample provider, not from assay-based typing. Findings and caveats that apply to the study as a whole: Clinical and demographic metadata were provided uncurated, with the amount varying by source and participant.

TCRbeta CDR3 regions were amplified from genomic DNA using the immunoSEQ Assay, a bias-controlled multiplex PCR. The original methods were these. The number of nucleated cells in each sample was estimated by amplification of reference gene primers within the assay. Sequence reads were collapsed and filtered to measure the absolute abundance of every unique TCRbeta CDR3 rearrangement. Productive Simpson clonality was computed per sample as the square root of Simpson's diversity index over productive rearrangements. Here the immuneACCESS table is served through TCRdb, limited to in-frame sequences with V and J called. Missing clones are a known gap in these copies; in checked studies unresolved V genes cover under half, and the rest lacks a known reason. For V, J and clone size, that table is used; D and trimming come from the DNA. This sample gives about 88,000 clones in total; 70% to 90% of them show up just once. The top ten clonotypes cover approximately 10% of the sample.

Taken from the germline V gene, the CDR1 and CDR2 loops are MNHNS and SASEGT. The CDR3 contains 14 residues, cysteine and phenylalanine counted. Of all the DNA, just the CDR3 is kept, 42 bases in frame from base 1. Trimming takes 3 bases off V and 6 bases off J; junction bases not matched to a gene: 5. Whole blood was collected in K2EDTA tubes by collaborating institutions according to the institutions' own protocols. For TCRbeta analysis, collaborator samples were shipped as frozen whole blood, as isolated PBMCs, or as DNA extracted from either sample type. The sample consisted of peripheral blood. The rearrangement joined TRBV6-1 to TRBJ1-5; TRBD1 agrees with 7 junctional bases. The clonotype originates from a human donor in a cohort sampled during active COVID-19. The CDR3 corresponds to CASSEAGGIQPQHF. In nucleotides, the sequence is TGTGCCAGCAGTGAGGCAGGGGGGATTCAGCCCCAGCATTTT.